These 17 T cell receptor beta chains were sequenced from one sample in a study of blood T cell repertoires in COVID-19. This table comes from immunoSEQ multiplex PCR, and its TCRdb copy is limited to in-frame clones, with some not included. The table shows some 130,000 clones, with almost 85% occurring only once. Material: peripheral blood. Source of these receptors: a woman in her 30s who had recovered from COVID-19.

V is TRBV12-5 and J is TRBJ2-3; D is unclear. V was shortened by 1 base and J by 2 bases, with 16 bases between the two germline ends. The CDR3 extends over 17 amino acids. The germline CDR1 and CDR2 sequences are LGHNT and FRNRAP. The chain's CDR3 is CASGLGLAVQATDTQYF. DNA for the CDR3: TGTGCTAGTGGTTTGGGTCTCGCGGTCCAAGCCACAGATACGCAGTATTTT.

The gene calls are TRBV27 and TRBJ2-1, with 9 bases matching TRBD2. The CDR3 is 15 amino acids. Trimming at V came to 5 bases and at J to 4 bases, leaving 6 bases not matched to a gene. Germline assignment: CDR1 MNHEY and CDR2 SMNVEV (reference sequence). CDR3 bases: TGTGCCAGCAGTCGTAGCGGGGGAGAATACAATGAGCAGTTCTTC. As protein: CASSRSGGEYNEQFF.

The rearrangement links TRBV4-1 to TRBJ1-6; 12 nucleotides agree with TRBD1. The length of the CDR3 is 17 residues. Per the germline V gene, CDR1 is MGHRA and CDR2 is YSYEKL. V lost 4 bases, J lost 7 bases, and 8 bases stayed unmatched. CDR3 region: CASSPSGTGGKNSPLHF. The CDR3 nucleotides read TGCGCCAGCAGCCCCTCCGGGACAGGGGGCAAAAATTCACCCCTCCACTTT.

Regarding this clone: A read error may account for a junction end that differs from germline. The chain has TRBV7-7 and TRBJ1-1; perhaps TRBD1 as D (5 bases). This CDR3 comprises 13 residues. CDR1 and CDR2 from the germline V gene are SSHAT and FNYEAQ (reference sequence). CDR3 DNA: TGTGCTAGCAGCTTAATGGGGGGTACTGAAGCTTTCTTT. The encoded protein is CASSLMGGTEAFF. Complete variable domain (other parts from reference TRBV7-7 and TRBJ1-1): GAGVSQSPRYKVTKRGQDVTLRCDPISSHATLYWYQQALGQGPEFLTYFNYEAQPDKSGLPSDRFSAERPEGSISTLTIQRTEQRDSAMYRCASSLMGGTEAFFGQGTRLTVV.

The chain links TRBV9 to TRBJ1-2; 9 bases map to TRBD1. The CDR3 spans 14 residues. The germline gives CDR1 SGDLS, CDR2 YYNGEE. J was trimmed by 7 bases and V by 5 bases; bases with no gene match: 9. The CDR3 DNA reads as TGTGCCAGCAGAGACCCGGGACAGGGCTTTGGCTACACCTTC. This sequence encodes CASRDPGQGFGYTF. The variable domain in full, completed from reference TRBV9 and TRBJ1-2, reads DSGVTQTPKHLITATGQRVTLRCSPRSGDLSVYWYQQSLDQGLQFLIQYYNGEERAKGNILERFSAQQFPDLHSELNLSSLELGDSALYFCASRDPGQGFGYTFGSGTRLTVV.

There are a few counts of this clone. The chain has TRBV5-6 and TRBJ1-5, with TRBD1 matching 7 bases. CDR1 and CDR2 (germline): SGHDT, YYEEEE. The length of the CDR3 is 15 residues. V trimming: 3 bases; J trimming: 2 bases; junction bases outside the gene matches: 5. CDR3: CASSSQGEGNQPQHF. The CDR3 DNA reads TGTGCCAGCAGCTCCCAGGGGGAAGGCAATCAGCCCCAGCATTTT.

The chain combines TRBV5-5 with TRBJ2-1, with 11 nucleotides matching TRBD2. With V trimmed by 4 bases and J by 8 bases, 11 bases remained unmatched. The CDR3 extends over 16 amino acids. Germline CDR1 and CDR2: SGHKS and YYEKEE (reference sequence). CDR3 sequence (DNA): TGTGCCAGCAGCCTAAGCTTAGCGGGAGGGCCTTATGAGCAGTTCTTC. Translated, it gives CASSLSLAGGPYEQFF.

The chain recombines TRBV5-1 with TRBJ1-5; D gene uncertain. The CDR3 loop spans 14 amino acids. Trimming took 0 bases from V and 6 from J, leaving 10 bases between them. In germline, CDR1 is SGHRS, CDR2 YFSETQ. Here the CDR3 reads CASSLGIGVQPQHF. The CDR3 bases are TGCGCCAGCAGCTTGGGTATCGGGGTTCAGCCCCAGCATTTT.

This clone was recorded once. The gene calls are TRBV27 and TRBJ2-1; 8 nucleotides align to TRBD1. Germline V gene data show CDR1 as MNHEY and CDR2 as SMNVEV (reference sequence). The CDR3 has 15 amino acids. J gave up 3 bases and V 3 bases, and 4 bases lay outside the gene matches. The CDR3 loop reads CASSFQGAFYNEQFF. CDR3 DNA sequence: TGTGCCAGCAGTTTCCAGGGGGCCTTCTACAATGAGCAGTTCTTC.

The genes are TRBV7-2 and TRBJ1-6; 11 nucleotides line up with TRBD1. The V segment lost 5 bases and the J segment 1 base; nucleotides outside the gene matches: 4. Germline V lookup: CDR1 SGHTA, CDR2 FQGNSA. The CDR3 covers 17 residues. CDR3 residues: CASSTGQGGSYNSPLHF. The CDR3, as DNA: TGTGCCAGCAGCACGGGACAGGGGGGATCCTATAATTCACCCCTCCACTTT.

The CDR3 here is CAWRGITGPGNTIYF. CDR3 coding DNA: TGTGCCTGGAGGGGAATCACAGGGCCGGGAAACACCATATATTTT. V usage is TRBV30 and J usage is TRBJ1-3; weak D call: TRBD1 (6 bases). The CDR3 has 15 residues. V lost 3 bases, J lost 4 bases, and 16 bases lay in between. CDR1 and CDR2 (germline): GTSNPN, SVGIG (reference sequence).

The genes are TRBV18 and TRBJ1-1; unclear D gene. Germline V lookup: CDR1 KGHSH, CDR2 LQKENI. Trimming shortened V by 0 bases and J by 2 bases, and 7 bases separated the two germline ends. The CDR3 sequence is 14 residues long. CDR3 sequence (DNA): TGTGCCAGCTCACCACCGACGGGTAACACTGAAGCTTTCTTT. Its translation: CASSPPTGNTEAFF. The full variable domain, its missing parts supplied by reference TRBV18 and TRBJ1-1, is NAGVMQNPRHLVRRRGQEARLRCSPMKGHSHVYWYRQLPEEGLKFMVYLQKENIIDESGMPKERFSAEFPKEGPSILRIQQVVRGDSAAYFCASSPPTGNTEAFFGQGTRLTVV.

The chain combines TRBV9 with TRBJ1-2, with TRBD1 identical over 10 bases. The CDR3 is made up of 13 amino acids. The germline V gene has CDR1 SGDLS and CDR2 YYNGEE. Losses at the gene ends were 3 bases for V and 8 bases for J; bases not matched to a gene: 4. The DNA for the CDR3 is TGTGCCAGCAGCGACGACAGGGGGCGAGGCTACACCTTC. Translating gives CASSDDRGRGYTF.

The genes are TRBV2 and TRBJ1-2; perhaps TRBD1 as D (6 bases). Germline V gene lookup returns CDR1 SNHLY and CDR2 FYNNEI. The CDR3 has 13 amino acids. With 6 bases removed from V and 2 bases from J, the gap between germline ends came to 10 bases. CDR3 protein: CASRGGANYGYTF. The CDR3 bases are TGTGCCAGCAGGGGGGGGGCCAACTATGGCTACACCTTC.

This chain connects TRBV12-3 or TRBV12-4 to TRBJ2-2; D remains ambiguous. Between the trimmed V and J ends, which lost 7 bases and 3 bases, there was a span of 6 bases. The length of the CDR3 is 12 residues. The CDR3 DNA follows: TGTGCCAGCACCTTATACACCGGGGAGCTGTTTTTT. The encoded protein is CASTLYTGELFF.

This chain connects TRBV2 to TRBJ1-6; D remains ambiguous. Per the germline V gene, CDR1 is SNHLY and CDR2 is FYNNEI. CDR3 size: 16 residues. V dropped 6 bases and J dropped 0 bases, with 12 bases sitting between them. The CDR3 protein is CASREPPSSYNSPLHF. Here the CDR3 DNA reads TGTGCCAGCAGGGAACCGCCGAGCTCCTATAATTCACCCCTCCACTTT.

V is TRBV7-9 and J is TRBJ1-1; TRBD1 aligns across 7 bases. Germline values: CDR1 SEHNR, CDR2 FQNEAQ (reference sequence). Losses at the gene ends were 2 bases for V and 4 bases for J; bases not matched to a gene: 4. The CDR3 length is 14 residues. Here the CDR3 reads CASSLTGQFTEAFF. CDR3 in DNA: TGTGCCAGCAGCTTAACGGGACAGTTCACTGAAGCTTTCTTT. The full variable domain, rest sourced from reference TRBV7-9 and TRBJ1-1, is DTGVSQNPRHKITKRGQNVTFRCDPISEHNRLYWYRQTLGQGPEFLTYFQNEAQLEKSRLLSDRFSAERPKGSFSTLEIQRTEQGDSAMYLCASSLTGQFTEAFFGQGTRLTVV.